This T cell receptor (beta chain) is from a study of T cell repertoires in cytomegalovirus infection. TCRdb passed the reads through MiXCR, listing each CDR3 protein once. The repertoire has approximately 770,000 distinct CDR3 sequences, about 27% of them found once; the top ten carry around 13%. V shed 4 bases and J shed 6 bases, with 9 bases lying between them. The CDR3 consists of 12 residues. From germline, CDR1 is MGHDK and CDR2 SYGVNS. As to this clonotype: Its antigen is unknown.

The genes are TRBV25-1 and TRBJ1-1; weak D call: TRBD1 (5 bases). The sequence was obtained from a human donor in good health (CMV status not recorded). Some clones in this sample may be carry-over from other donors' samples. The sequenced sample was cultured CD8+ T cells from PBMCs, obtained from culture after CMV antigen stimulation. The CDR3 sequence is CASSGGSAEAFF. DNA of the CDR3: TGTGCCAGCAGTGGGGGGTCCGCTGAAGCTTTCTTT.